The 30 T cell receptor beta chains reported below all come from one sample, sequenced in a study of shared clonotypes between healthy human individuals. The table came from immunoSEQ multiplex PCR; TCRdb's copy has only in-frame clones and leaves some out. The data contain 730,000 or so clones, more than 70% of them singletons. Sequencing used memory CD4+ T cells sorted from blood. Subset denoted: CD45RA-negative fraction. These receptors all come from a young woman in good health.

V gene TRBV5-1 combines with J gene TRBJ2-7; 10 bases align to TRBD1. Germline V CDR1 and CDR2: SGHRS, YFSETQ. Germline trimming cut 5 bases from V and 1 base from J; bases unmatched to any gene: 6. The CDR3 totals 15 residues. CDR3 residues: CASRTGQGGSYEQYF. CDR3 in DNA: TGCGCCAGCAGAACCGGACAGGGGGGATCCTACGAGCAGTACTTC.

The genes are TRBV2 and TRBJ2-7; TRBD1 matches at 7 bases. V was clipped by 3 bases and J by 5 bases; unmatched bases: 7. Germline-derived CDR1 and CDR2 are SNHLY and FYNNEI. This CDR3 comprises 14 residues. The DNA of the CDR3 is TGTGCCAGCAGTGAGGGGTACAGGGGCGACGAGCAGTACTTC. Translating it yields CASSEGYRGDEQYF.

This clone was observed a handful of times. The V gene is TRBV6-5, the J gene TRBJ2-1, with TRBD2 matching 10 bases. CDR3 length: 13 amino acids. CDR1 MNHEY and CDR2 SVGAGI come from the germline V gene. V lost 5 bases and J lost 8; bases outside the gene matches: 3. The CDR3 here is CASSSGRGDEQFF. As DNA, the CDR3 is TGTGCCAGCAGTAGCGGGAGGGGGGATGAGCAGTTCTTC.

The CDR3 loop reads CATSRDLISAYGYTF. The CDR3 nucleotides read TGTGCCACCAGCAGAGATCTGATCTCTGCCTATGGCTACACCTTC. The chain combines TRBV15 with TRBJ1-2; the D is unclear. CDR1 is LNHNV, CDR2 YYDKDF, per germline (reference sequence). This CDR3 has 15 residues. V lost 0 bases and J 4 bases, leaving 12 bases between the germline ends.

CDR3 nucleotides: TGCGCCAGCAGCCCGGATCTCTATGGCTACACCTTC. Translated: CASSPDLYGYTF. The chain links TRBV5-1 to TRBJ1-2; no clear D gene. The CDR3 is 12 residues long. V gave up 4 bases and J gave up 4 bases, with 8 bases separating them. Per the germline V gene, CDR1 is SGHRS and CDR2 is YFSETQ.

This chain uses TRBV10-1 with TRBJ2-1, with a weak D call TRBD2 (5 bases). The CDR3 has 15 amino acids. Germline CDR1 and CDR2: WNHNN and SYGVQD (reference sequence). Trimming stripped 6 bases from V and 6 bases from J, with 18 bases between. CDR3 sequence reads: CASSPSFSSANEQFF. CDR3 in DNA: TGCGCCAGCAGCCCTAGCTTTTCGTCGGCCAATGAGCAGTTCTTC.

This rearrangement joins TRBV10-3 to TRBJ2-5, with D maybe TRBD1 (6 bases). CDR1 ENHRY and CDR2 SYGVKD come from the germline V gene. The CDR3 spans 15 residues. V dropped 8 bases and J dropped 1 base, with 17 bases sitting between them. The CDR3 protein is CAIGSRTALQETQYF. Written as DNA, the CDR3 is TGTGCCATCGGGTCTCGGACAGCACTCCAAGAGACCCAGTACTTC.

Note on this clone: This sample also contains other DNA sequences that code for the same CDR3. The chain combines TRBV5-1 with TRBJ2-5, with 15 positions matching TRBD2. V lost 3 bases, J lost 2 bases, and 2 bases stayed unmatched. There are 16 residues in the CDR3. The germline V gene has CDR1 SGHRS and CDR2 YFSETQ. This chain's CDR3 is CASSSGTSGGQETQYF. DNA for the CDR3: TGCGCCAGCAGCTCCGGGACTAGCGGGGGGCAAGAGACCCAGTACTTC.

V is TRBV18 and J is TRBJ2-7; D is possibly TRBD2 (5 bases). Germline CDR1 KGHSH, CDR2 LQKENI. This CDR3 is built from 14 residues. Trimming shortened V by 3 bases and J by 5 bases, and 14 bases separated the two germline ends. CDR3 DNA sequence: TGTGCCAGCTCACCCCGGGAAGAAGCCCACGAGCAGTACTTC. Its translation: CASSPREEAHEQYF.

The chain links TRBV28 to TRBJ2-3; 10 nucleotides line up with TRBD1. CDR1 and CDR2 from the germline V gene are MDHEN and SYDVKM. This CDR3 has 15 amino acids. Germline trimming cut 5 bases from V and 0 bases from J; bases unmatched to any gene: 2. The DNA of the CDR3 is TGTGCCAGCAGTGGGGACAGGGGAAGCACAGATACGCAGTATTTT. Protein product: CASSGDRGSTDTQYF. Looking up the rest from reference TRBV28 and TRBJ2-3 gives the full variable domain: DVKVTQSSRYLVKRTGEKVFLECVQDMDHENMFWYRQDPGLGLRLIYFSYDVKMKEKGDIPEGYSVSREKKERFSLILESASTNQTSMYLCASSGDRGSTDTQYFGPGTRLTVL.

The J gene is TRBJ1-2, the V gene TRBV18; a weak D match, TRBD1 (5 bases). Trimming took off 1 base at V and 6 bases at J, with 12 bases between the two ends. The germline V gene has CDR1 KGHSH and CDR2 LQKENI. This CDR3 comprises 14 residues. In DNA form, the CDR3 reads TGTGCCAGCTCACCACAGGCAGGGTCAGATGGCTACACCTTC. Translated: CASSPQAGSDGYTF.

The chain employs TRBV4-2 and TRBJ2-5; unclear D gene. The CDR3 length is 15 residues. V dropped 3 bases and J dropped 2 bases, with 13 bases sitting between them. Germline-derived CDR1 and CDR2 are LGHNA and YNFKEQ. DNA of the CDR3: TGTGCCAGCAGCCAGGCCCCCGTACCTCAAGAGACCCAGTACTTC. Translation gives CASSQAPVPQETQYF.

The V and J genes are TRBV7-2 and TRBJ2-2; D not certain. In germline, CDR1 is SGHTA, CDR2 FQGNSA. This CDR3 is built from 14 residues. V dropped 1 base and J dropped 1 base, with 4 bases sitting between them. CDR3 region: CASSLVGNTGELFF. CDR3 sequence (DNA): TGTGCCAGCAGCTTAGTGGGGAACACCGGGGAGCTGTTTTTT.

This clone was picked up many times. The CDR3 region has the DNA TGTGCCAGCAGCCCCGGGACTAGAACGGGCGAGCAGTACTTC. Protein sequence: CASSPGTRTGEQYF. The V gene is TRBV28, the J gene TRBJ2-7, with TRBD2 matching 8 bases. CDR3 length equals 14 residues. With 6 bases clipped from V and 6 bases from J, the junction kept 10 bases outside the gene matches. Germline lookup yields CDR1 MDHEN and CDR2 SYDVKM.

This clone was counted ten times or more. The V and J genes are TRBV18 and TRBJ1-1; the match to TRBD1 covers 8 bases. V trimming: 3 bases; J trimming: 0 bases; junction bases outside the gene matches: 3. This CDR3 spans 15 amino acids. Germline V lookup: CDR1 KGHSH, CDR2 LQKENI. CDR3 sequence (DNA): TGTGCCAGCTCACCGGACAGGGCCATGAACACTGAAGCTTTCTTT. This gives the protein CASSPDRAMNTEAFF.

The V and J genes are TRBV5-1 and TRBJ2-1, with D possibly TRBD2 on 6 matching bases. V dropped 4 bases and J dropped 6 bases, with 23 bases sitting between them. This CDR3 has 17 residues. Germline lookup yields CDR1 SGHRS and CDR2 YFSETQ. The CDR3 here is CASSSLPGTPGSNEQFF. The CDR3 DNA sequence: TGCGCCAGCAGCAGCCTCCCCGGGACTCCCGGAAGCAATGAGCAGTTCTTC.

The chain combines TRBV11-2 with TRBJ2-7; either TRBD1 or TRBD2 may supply D (5 bases each). This CDR3 is 15 amino acids long. V dropped 1 base and J dropped 6 bases, with 16 bases sitting between them. Germline V lookup: CDR1 SGHAT, CDR2 FQNNGV. In DNA, the CDR3 is TGTGCCAGCAGCTTAGCGGGACCCGATACGGGCGAGCAGTACTTC. It encodes CASSLAGPDTGEQYF. Supplemented by reference TRBV11-2 and TRBJ2-7, the full variable domain reads EAGVAQSPRYKIIEKRQSVAFWCNPISGHATLYWYQQILGQGPKLLIQFQNNGVVDDSQLPKDRFSAERLKGVDSTLKIQPAKLEDSAVYLCASSLAGPDTGEQYFGPGTRLTVT.

The chain links TRBV2 to TRBJ2-7; D may be TRBD1 or TRBD2 (6 bases each). V dropped 5 bases and J dropped 3 bases, with 17 bases sitting between them. Germline lookup yields CDR1 SNHLY and CDR2 FYNNEI. The CDR3 runs 15 residues. CDR3 amino acids: CASSLMGGAGYEQYF. The CDR3 DNA sequence: TGTGCCAGCAGTCTTATGGGGGGCGCCGGCTACGAGCAGTACTTC.

The V and J genes are TRBV2 and TRBJ2-2; D possibly corresponds to TRBD1 (5 bases). The V end lost 5 bases, the J end lost 3 bases, and 10 bases lay between the germline ends. CDR1 and CDR2 from the germline V gene are SNHLY and FYNNEI. CDR3 length equals 14 residues. The CDR3: CASSRTRDTGELFF. The CDR3 region has the DNA TGTGCCAGCAGTAGGACCAGGGACACCGGGGAGCTGTTTTTT.

The chain combines TRBV18 with TRBJ2-3; TRBD2 might be the D (5 bases). Germline assignment: CDR1 KGHSH and CDR2 LQKENI. V shed 3 bases and J shed 2 bases, with 18 bases lying between them. The CDR3 has 17 residues. CDR3 nucleotide sequence: TGTGCCAGCTCACCGCAAGAACCGGGATTCCCCACAGATACGCAGTATTTT. It codes for CASSPQEPGFPTDTQYF.

The rearrangement uses TRBV15 and TRBJ1-3; the D gene is possibly TRBD1 (5 bases). The CDR3 loop spans 16 amino acids. V lost 0 bases to trimming and J lost 2 bases, with 11 bases between them. Germline lookup yields CDR1 LNHNV and CDR2 YYDKDF (reference sequence). The CDR3 bases are TGTGCCACCAGCAGAGATTTAGGGGCAGCTGGAAACACCATATATTTT. It encodes CATSRDLGAAGNTIYF.

This clone was seen a handful of times. This chain links TRBV4-2 with TRBJ1-4; the D gene is possibly TRBD1 (6 bases). CDR3 length equals 16 residues. CDR1 LGHNA and CDR2 YNFKEQ come from the germline V gene. V lost 0 bases and J 8 bases, leaving 16 bases between the germline ends. In DNA, the CDR3 is TGTGCCAGCAGCCAAGAGAAGTTACAGGGAAGAGAAAAACTGTTTTTT. It translates to CASSQEKLQGREKLFF.

This clone was recorded a few times. The chain couples TRBV30 to TRBJ2-7; 15 positions match TRBD2. The CDR3 runs to 13 residues. CDR1 is GTSNPN and CDR2 is SVGIG in the germline V gene (reference sequence). The junction had 5 bases not matched to a gene; V was cut back by 2 bases and J by 12 bases. The CDR3 loop is CAWSPGTSGRPYF. Written as DNA, the CDR3 is TGTGCCTGGAGTCCCGGGACTAGCGGGAGGCCGTACTTC.

V and J are TRBV7-8 and TRBJ2-1; the D gene is possibly TRBD1 (6 bases). Germline assignment: CDR1 SGHVS and CDR2 FQNEAQ. The V and J ends lost 1 base and 7 bases respectively, with 14 bases between them. The CDR3 spans 15 residues. Here the CDR3 DNA reads TGTGCCAGCAGCTTAGTCAGAATGAGGGGGAATGAGCAGTTCTTC. This encodes CASSLVRMRGNEQFF.

The gene calls are TRBV5-1 and TRBJ2-3, with D maybe TRBD1 (7 bases). The CDR3 loop spans 16 amino acids. The germline CDR1 and CDR2 sequences are SGHRS and YFSETQ. V was trimmed by 1 base and J by 2 bases, leaving 14 bases between them. This CDR3 is CASSLTAGTATDTQYF. The CDR3 DNA is TGCGCCAGCAGCTTGACCGCGGGGACAGCCACAGATACGCAGTATTTT.

This sequence joins TRBV9 and TRBJ1-3; D is unclear. V was shortened by 0 bases and J by 9 bases, with 16 bases between the two germline ends. The CDR3 totals 15 residues. The germline V gene encodes CDR1 SGDLS and CDR2 YYNGEE. This CDR3 is CASSVEDGLYSTIYF. The CDR3 coding sequence is TGTGCCAGCAGCGTAGAAGATGGGTTGTATAGCACCATATATTTT.

This clone showed up just a few times. V is TRBV23-1 and J is TRBJ2-7; TRBD1 matches at 7 bases. Being an ORF, TRBV23-1 has a function that is uncertain. Germline trimming cut 3 bases from V and 4 bases from J; bases unmatched to any gene: 9. The CDR3 has 15 amino acids. CDR3 amino acids: CASSHPGTAKYEQYF. The CDR3 DNA sequence: TGCGCCAGCAGTCACCCCGGGACAGCAAAATACGAGCAGTACTTC.

Turning to this clone: Germline and junction disagree at one end, which may indicate a read error. In nucleotides, the CDR3 is TGTGCCAGCTCAGGTAGCTCCCACGAGCAGTACTTC. Protein: CASSGSSHEQYF. The gene calls are TRBV18 and TRBJ2-7, with no clear D. Germline V gives CDR1 KGHSH, CDR2 LQKENI. The CDR3 runs to 12 residues. The variable domain in full, with the rest retrieved from reference TRBV18 and TRBJ2-7, is NAGVMQNPRHLVRRRGQEARLRCSPMKGHSHVYWYRQLPEEGLKFMVYLQKENIIDESGMPKERFSAEFPKEGPSILRIQQVVRGDSAAYFCASSGSSHEQYFGPGTRLTVT.

The V call is TRBV27, the J call TRBJ2-1; D might be TRBD2 (5 bases). The germline V gene encodes CDR1 MNHEY and CDR2 SMNVEV (reference sequence). The V and J ends lost 2 bases and 3 bases respectively, with 11 bases between them. The length of the CDR3 is 15 residues. The CDR3 DNA reads as TGTGCCAGCAGTTTAGAAGGACTTGGCTACAATGAGCAGTTCTTC. Its protein is CASSLEGLGYNEQFF.

J is TRBJ2-1 and V is TRBV5-1, with D perhaps matching TRBD2 (7 bases). This CDR3 contains 19 residues. Germline V gene lookup returns CDR1 SGHRS and CDR2 YFSETQ. Trimming took 0 bases from V and 0 from J, leaving 19 bases between them. This CDR3 reads CASSLAGGREFSSYNEQFF. For the CDR3, the DNA is TGCGCCAGCAGCTTGGCCGGGGGGCGGGAGTTCTCCTCCTACAATGAGCAGTTCTTC.